The 17 T cell receptor beta chains reported below all come from one sample, sequenced in a study of T cell repertoires in ileal Crohn's disease. Surgical specimens yielded lamina propria lymphocytes, which were density-gradient separated and then sorted. The protocol was immunoSEQ multiplex PCR, while the TCRdb copy is restricted to in-frame clones and leaves out a portion. The repertoire has 3,000 to 3,500 clones, around 73% of them found once; the top ten carry 2.8%. The sequenced material came from CD4+ T cells sorted from the ileum. The receptors originated from an adult with Crohn's disease.

The V and J genes are TRBV7-9 and TRBJ1-4; D remains unclear. The CDR3 runs to 14 residues. V lost 2 bases, J lost 0 bases, and 4 bases lay in between. Germline CDR1 reads SEHNR; CDR2 reads FQNEAQ (reference sequence). CDR3 in amino acids: CASSLRSTNEKLFF. The DNA of the CDR3 is TGTGCCAGCAGCTTACGTTCAACTAATGAAAAACTGTTTTTT.

The CDR3 protein is CASSLIAGDRSDTQYF. CDR3 nucleotide sequence: TGTGCCAGCAGCCTTATAGCGGGGGATCGATCAGATACGCAGTATTTT. This chain links TRBV9 with TRBJ2-3; 9 bases align to TRBD2. There are 16 residues in the CDR3. Germline-derived CDR1 and CDR2 are SGDLS and YYNGEE. The V and J ends lost 4 bases and 4 bases, in that order; junction bases with no gene match: 10.

This rearrangement joins TRBV5-1 to TRBJ2-5, with D maybe TRBD2 (6 bases). The CDR3 totals 13 residues. With 4 bases removed from V and 5 bases from J, the gap between germline ends came to 12 bases. Germline lookup yields CDR1 SGHRS and CDR2 YFSETQ. The CDR3 here is CASSPEGSETQYF. The CDR3 region has the DNA TGCGCCAGCAGCCCGGAGGGTTCGGAGACCCAGTACTTC. The complete variable domain, with remaining parts taken from reference TRBV5-1 and TRBJ2-5, reads KAGVTQTPRYLIKTRGQQVTLSCSPISGHRSVSWYQQTPGQGLQFLFEYFSETQRNKGNFPGRFSGRQFSNSRSEMNVSTLELGDSALYLCASSPEGSETQYFGPGTRLLVL.

This chain connects TRBV11-2 to TRBJ2-5, with TRBD2 matching over 9 bases. With V trimmed by 1 base and J by 5 bases, 8 bases remained unmatched. The CDR3 sequence is 16 residues long. CDR1 and CDR2 (germline): SGHAT, FQNNGV. CDR3 DNA: TGTGCCAGCAGCTTAGGGGGACTCGCGGGGGGGGAGACCCAGTACTTC. Encoded protein: CASSLGGLAGGETQYF. Together with reference TRBV11-2 and TRBJ2-5, the CDR3 gives the full variable domain: EAGVAQSPRYKIIEKRQSVAFWCNPISGHATLYWYQQILGQGPKLLIQFQNNGVVDDSQLPKDRFSAERLKGVDSTLKIQPAKLEDSAVYLCASSLGGLAGGETQYFGPGTRLLVL.

The gene calls are TRBV6-5 and TRBJ1-6; no clear D gene. V was pared by 6 bases and J by 0 bases, with 6 bases between. Looked up from germline, CDR1 is MNHEY and CDR2 is SVGAGI. The length of the CDR3 is 14 residues. DNA of the CDR3: TGTGCCAGCAGGAGTGGCTCCTATAATTCACCCCTCCACTTT. Protein sequence: CASRSGSYNSPLHF.

The chain is built from TRBV7-2 and TRBJ2-2; D ambiguous. The CDR3 is 14 amino acids. Germline loops: CDR1 SGHTA, CDR2 FQGNSA. The ends were cut back, 4 bases at V and 2 bases at J, with 8 bases in the middle. CDR3 region: CASSSSRNTGELFF. CDR3 DNA sequence: TGTGCCAGCAGCTCGAGTCGTAACACCGGGGAGCTGTTTTTT.

The genes are TRBV6-5 and TRBJ1-1; TRBD1 might be the D (5 bases). Germline V gene lookup returns CDR1 MNHEY and CDR2 SVGAGI. This CDR3 has 14 residues. V lost 5 bases to trimming and J lost 7 bases, with 17 bases between them. This chain's CDR3 is CASSPRTKEVEAFF. In DNA, the CDR3 is TGTGCCAGCAGTCCTCGGACAAAGGAAGTTGAAGCTTTCTTT.

The rearrangement joins TRBV28 to TRBJ2-2; 7 bases are shared with TRBD1. Unmatched junction bases numbered 1, after V lost 8 bases and J lost 1 base. There are 13 residues in the CDR3. CDR1 MDHEN and CDR2 SYDVKM come from the germline V gene. The CDR3: CASRDRNTGELFF. DNA for the CDR3: TGTGCCAGCCGGGACAGGAACACCGGGGAGCTGTTTTTT.

The count of this clone is one. The V and J genes are TRBV6-5 and TRBJ2-5; D remains ambiguous. The germline V gene has CDR1 MNHEY and CDR2 SVGAGI. The CDR3 runs to 12 residues. V shed 7 bases and J shed 5 bases, with 11 bases lying between them. The CDR3 is CASNAARETQYF. The CDR3 nucleotides read TGTGCCAGCAATGCGGCAAGGGAGACCCAGTACTTC.

This chain uses TRBV27 with TRBJ1-5, with D maybe TRBD1 (6 bases). The V end was cut by 7 bases, the J end by 1 base, with 14 bases between. The CDR3 is 15 amino acids. Germline V gives CDR1 MNHEY, CDR2 SMNVEV (reference sequence). For the CDR3, the DNA is TGTGCCAGCACTAAAGGGGGTTTCAGCAATCAGCCCCAGCATTTT. This translates into CASTKGGFSNQPQHF.

This clone was recorded once. The rearrangement links TRBV7-3 to TRBJ2-2; D is possibly TRBD1 (6 bases). Per the germline V gene, CDR1 is SGHTA and CDR2 is FQGTGA. Trimming left V 5 bases short and J 5 bases short, with 12 bases between. This CDR3 is 14 amino acids long. The CDR3 nucleotides are TGTGCCAGCAGCCCGGGACATCTGACCGGGGAGCTGTTTTTT. It specifies CASSPGHLTGELFF.

The chain carries TRBV18 and TRBJ1-2; D unresolved. Germline CDR1 reads KGHSH; CDR2 reads LQKENI. V lost 2 bases and J 0 bases, leaving 4 bases between the germline ends. This CDR3 contains 13 residues. CDR3 coding DNA: TGTGCCAGCTCACCAGGCACTAACTATGGCTACACCTTC. Translated, it gives CASSPGTNYGYTF. The full variable domain, in which reference TRBV18 and TRBJ1-2 provide the parts outside the CDR3, is NAGVMQNPRHLVRRRGQEARLRCSPMKGHSHVYWYRQLPEEGLKFMVYLQKENIIDESGMPKERFSAEFPKEGPSILRIQQVVRGDSAAYFCASSPGTNYGYTFGSGTRLTVV.

The rearrangement links TRBV10-1 to TRBJ2-3; D is uncertain. Germline assignment: CDR1 WNHNN and CDR2 SYGVQD (reference sequence). The CDR3 spans 17 residues. Trimming took 2 bases from V and 2 from J, leaving 17 bases between them. CDR3 protein: CASSELRRVGTTDTQYF. The CDR3 DNA reads TGCGCCAGCAGTGAGCTCCGCCGGGTCGGAACCACAGATACGCAGTATTTT.

The chain carries TRBV28 and TRBJ2-7; 10 nucleotides match TRBD1. The ends lost 6 bases at V and 5 bases at J; junction bases unmatched: 13. This CDR3 is built from 16 residues. From germline, CDR1 is MDHEN and CDR2 SYDVKM. The CDR3 here is CASRREGTGATHEQYF. The CDR3, as DNA: TGTGCCAGCAGGAGGGAAGGGACAGGGGCCACCCACGAGCAGTACTTC.

The chain links TRBV2 to TRBJ1-1, with D possibly being TRBD1 (5 bases). This CDR3 is 14 amino acids long. V was cut by 5 bases and J by 1 base, with 11 bases left in between. Germline-derived CDR1 and CDR2 are SNHLY and FYNNEI. The CDR3 reads CASSWGGGNTEAFF. The CDR3 bases are TGTGCCAGCAGTTGGGGCGGGGGGAACACTGAAGCTTTCTTT.

The rearrangement uses TRBV6-5 and TRBJ1-2; 7 bases align to TRBD1. CDR1 is MNHEY, CDR2 SVGAGI, per germline. The CDR3 covers 13 residues. V gave up 5 bases and J gave up 3 bases; unmatched junction bases: 3. CDR3 region: CASSRQGDYGYTF. The CDR3 DNA sequence: TGTGCCAGCAGTCGGCAGGGGGACTATGGCTACACCTTC.

The chain couples TRBV2 to TRBJ1-2, with D possibly being TRBD1 (6 bases). V was shortened by 6 bases and J by 3 bases, with 11 bases between the two germline ends. The CDR3 is made up of 13 amino acids. Germline V gives CDR1 SNHLY, CDR2 FYNNEI. The CDR3 reads CASSEQGYYGYTF. CDR3 nucleotide sequence: TGTGCCAGCAGCGAACAGGGTTACTATGGCTACACCTTC.